This passage covers 23 T cell receptor beta chains from one sample sequenced in a study of Graves' ophthalmopathy and Graves' hyperthyroidism. Researchers took RNA transcripts and amplified TCR beta CDR3 regions from them. Second-round multiplex PCR followed a first-round RT-PCR using HTBI primers. A single record per CDR3 protein comes from TCRdb applying MiXCR to the multiplex PCR reads. The sample holds over a million distinct CDR3 sequences, less than 45% seen once. The material sequenced was peripheral blood or thyroid tissue (not recorded which). The receptors come from an adult man with Graves' hyperthyroidism.

This clonotype occurred many times. The chain recombines TRBV7-8 with TRBJ1-3; D gene uncertain. The CDR3 covers 15 residues. Germline V gene sequence: CDR1 SGHVS, CDR2 FQNEAQ. V lost 3 bases to trimming and J lost 0 bases, with 9 bases between them. The CDR3 reads CASSFFRSSGNTIYF. Here the CDR3 DNA reads TGTGCCAGCAGCTTTTTCAGGAGCTCTGGAAACACCATATATTTT.

This clonotype was observed many times. The V and J genes are TRBV15 and TRBJ2-5, with a weak D call TRBD2 (5 bases). The V gene's germline CDR1 is LNHNV and CDR2 YYDKDF (reference sequence). V lost 2 bases and J lost 4, with 11 bases in between. The CDR3 is 14 amino acids. CDR3 nucleotides: TGTGCCACCAGCAGAACCGACCGGGGAGAGACCCAGTACTTC. It encodes CATSRTDRGETQYF.

This clonotype was detected ten times or more. J is TRBJ2-6 and V is TRBV11-2; TRBD1 agrees at 11 bases. CDR3 length equals 20 residues. Germline trimming cut 3 bases from V and 0 bases from J; bases unmatched to any gene: 10. Germline-derived CDR1 and CDR2 are SGHAT and FQNNGV. In DNA form, the CDR3 reads TGTGCCAGCAGCTTCGGAGACGGGACAGGGGGTCACTCTGGGGCCAACGTCCTGACTTTC. Protein product: CASSFGDGTGGHSGANVLTF.

This clonotype has at least ten counts. J is TRBJ2-5 and V is TRBV7-2, with a possible D match to TRBD1 (6 bases). This CDR3 is 15 amino acids long. Trimming removed 5 bases from V and 2 bases from J, with 15 bases in between. Germline loops: CDR1 SGHTA, CDR2 FQGNSA. CDR3 coding DNA: TGTGCCAGCAGCACGACCTCCAGGGGACAAGAGACCCAGTACTTC. Translated, it gives CASSTTSRGQETQYF.

The chain couples TRBV10-3 to TRBJ2-3; tentative D call: TRBD2 (6 bases). The V end lost 7 bases, the J end lost 2 bases, and 13 bases lay between the germline ends. The CDR3 consists of 14 residues. Germline-derived CDR1 and CDR2 are ENHRY and SYGVKD. This chain's CDR3 is CAIKRDSNTDTQYF. The CDR3 DNA reads as TGTGCCATCAAACGGGACTCAAACACAGATACGCAGTATTTT.

This clonotype was observed many times. This chain links TRBV7-3 with TRBJ2-2; D call uncertain. The CDR3 has 13 amino acids. Germline CDR1 and CDR2: SGHTA and FQGTGA. The V and J ends lost 1 base and 5 bases respectively, with 5 bases between them. The CDR3 DNA follows: TGTGCCAGCAGCTTAATCGGTACCGGGGAGCTGTTTTTT. This gives the protein CASSLIGTGELFF.

This clonotype occurred many times. This chain connects TRBV20-1 to TRBJ1-5, with D possibly being TRBD1 (6 bases). This CDR3 comprises 12 residues. Germline V lookup: CDR1 DFQATT, CDR2 SNEGSKA (reference sequence). Trimming removed 5 bases at V and 7 bases at J, with 12 bases between. The CDR3 region has the DNA TGCAGTGCTTCCGACAGGCTCCAGCCCCAGCATTTT. Translated, it gives CSASDRLQPQHF.

This clonotype has a handful of counts. The genes are TRBV5-5 and TRBJ1-5; D remains unclear. CDR1 and CDR2 from the germline V gene are SGHKS and YYEKEE (reference sequence). The CDR3 is 13 amino acids. V lost 7 bases and J lost 7, with 15 bases in between. The CDR3 coding sequence is TGTGCCAGCTCGGAGTCCCCGTACCAGCCCCAGCATTTT. Its protein product is CASSESPYQPQHF.

Only one count was recorded for this clonotype. J is TRBJ1-2 and V is TRBV29-1; D ambiguous. Germline CDR1 SQVTM, CDR2 ANQGSEA. The CDR3 spans 14 residues. V dropped 8 bases and J dropped 4 bases, with 20 bases sitting between them. The CDR3 reads CSPQVERTPYGYTF. For the CDR3, the DNA is TGCAGCCCCCAGGTTGAGAGAACACCCTATGGCTACACCTTC.

This clonotype came up many times. The chain carries TRBV29-1 and TRBJ2-7; D tentatively reads TRBD1 or TRBD2 (6 bases each). The CDR3 runs to 15 residues. The germline gives CDR1 SQVTM, CDR2 ANQGSEA. Trimming removed 4 bases from V and 2 bases from J, with 18 bases in between. CDR3 region: CSVVGLAGEAYEQYF. CDR3 nucleotides: TGCAGCGTTGTGGGCCTCGCAGGGGAGGCCTACGAGCAGTACTTC.

The chain has TRBV6-5 and TRBJ2-7; 10 bases agree with TRBD1. CDR3 length: 15 residues. Germline CDR1 reads MNHEY; CDR2 reads SVGAGI. The J segment lost 9 bases and the V segment lost 5 bases, leaving 13 bases of the junction unmatched. CDR3 DNA: TGTGCCAGCAGTACCCGTTGGGGACAGGGGTATGTGCAGTACTTC. It encodes CASSTRWGQGYVQYF.

The chain's CDR3 is CASSPRLWVDFRDTEAFF. The CDR3 DNA sequence: TGTGCCAGCTCACCACGGTTATGGGTCGACTTTCGGGACACTGAAGCTTTCTTT. The chain carries TRBV18 and TRBJ1-1; no clear D. CDR3 length equals 18 residues. Looked up from germline, CDR1 is KGHSH and CDR2 is LQKENI. Between the trimmed V and J ends, which lost 1 base and 3 bases, there was a span of 21 bases.

This clonotype was observed a handful of times. CDR3: CASSLEEGQEAFF. CDR3 nucleotides: TGTGCCAGCAGCTTAGAGGAAGGCCAGGAGGCTTTCTTT. The chain joins TRBV11-3 to TRBJ1-1, with D hard to call. V was pared by 0 bases and J by 11 bases, with 13 bases between. Germline CDR1 and CDR2: SGHNT and YENEEA. This CDR3 region has 13 residues.

This clonotype appeared once. The J gene is TRBJ1-2, the V gene TRBV29-1, with 12 bases identical to TRBD1. Germline CDR1 reads SQVTM; CDR2 reads ANQGSEA. The CDR3 runs to 15 residues. Germline trimming cut 5 bases from V and 3 bases from J; bases unmatched to any gene: 7. The CDR3 spells CSVMGGQGAHYGYTF. CDR3 bases: TGCAGCGTTATGGGGGGACAGGGGGCGCACTATGGCTACACCTTC.

The chain uses TRBV25-1 and TRBJ1-2; no reliable D call. The ends were cut back, 7 bases at V and 0 bases at J, with 15 bases in the middle. Germline V gives CDR1 MGHDK, CDR2 SYGVNS. The CDR3 consists of 15 residues. In DNA, the CDR3 is TGTGCCAGCAAAGGACCAATGGACCCTAACTATGGCTACACCTTC. It codes for CASKGPMDPNYGYTF.

This clonotype was recorded many times. Here the CDR3 DNA reads TGCAGTGCCAAAGGGCGCCGGATCAGCAATCAGCCCCAGCATTTT. Its protein is CSAKGRRISNQPQHF. The V gene is TRBV20-1, the J gene TRBJ1-5; D uncertain. V was pared by 6 bases and J by 1 base, with 16 bases between. CDR3 length: 15 amino acids. Germline V gene lookup returns CDR1 DFQATT and CDR2 SNEGSKA (reference sequence).

This chain links TRBV14 with TRBJ2-5; 13 positions agree with TRBD2. The CDR3 has 17 residues. Germline CDR1 and CDR2: SGHDN and FVKESK. The ends lost 1 base at V and 5 bases at J; junction bases unmatched: 7. CDR3 DNA sequence: TGTGCCAGCAGCCAAGCTCGAGGACTAGCGGGAGAGGAGACCCAGTACTTC. Amino acids: CASSQARGLAGEETQYF. Variable domain in full (rest from reference TRBV14 and TRBJ2-5): EAGVTQFPSHSVIEKGQTVTLRCDPISGHDNLYWYRRVMGKEIKFLLHFVKESKQDESGMPNNRFLAERTGGTYSTLKVQPAELEDSGVYFCASSQARGLAGEETQYFGPGTRLLVL.

This clonotype was seen more than once but under ten times. This rearrangement joins TRBV7-2 to TRBJ1-1, with D possibly being TRBD1 (6 bases). The V end lost 5 bases, the J end lost 10 bases, and 20 bases lay between the germline ends. CDR1 and CDR2 (germline): SGHTA, FQGNSA. The CDR3 is made up of 14 amino acids. The CDR3 is CASSPRVGGQGAFF. The CDR3 DNA follows: TGTGCCAGCAGCCCCAGGGTGGGGGGGCAAGGAGCTTTCTTT. Full variable domain (rest looked up from reference TRBV7-2 and TRBJ1-1): GAGVSQSPSNKVTEKGKDVELRCDPISGHTALYWYRQSLGQGLEFLIYFQGNSAPDKSGLPSDRFSAERTGGSVSTLTIQRTQQEDSAVYLCASSPRVGGQGAFFGQGTRLTVV.

For the CDR3, the DNA is TGCAGCGTTGACCTAGACGCCTACAATGAGCAGTTCTTC. It translates to CSVDLDAYNEQFF. V usage is TRBV29-1 and J usage is TRBJ2-1, with D unclear. V lost 3 bases and J 2 bases, leaving 8 bases between the germline ends. This CDR3 is built from 13 residues. Germline V gene lookup returns CDR1 SQVTM and CDR2 ANQGSEA.

This clonotype was observed at least ten times. CDR3 loop: CASSDPRDYGYTF. CDR3 nucleotide sequence: TGTGCCAGCAGTGACCCCCGCGACTATGGCTACACCTTC. The J gene is TRBJ1-2, the V gene TRBV12-3 or TRBV12-4; D is uncertain. Trimming removed 5 bases at V and 3 bases at J, with 10 bases between. The CDR3 length is 13 residues.

The chain joins TRBV11-2 to TRBJ1-1; D might be TRBD1 (5 bases). V was trimmed by 5 bases and J by 8 bases, leaving 12 bases between them. The CDR3 covers 12 residues. Germline CDR1 and CDR2: SGHAT and FQNNGV. The CDR3 sequence is CASSGRQWEAFF. The CDR3 bases are TGTGCCAGCAGCGGAAGACAGTGGGAAGCTTTCTTT.

This clonotype appeared many times. The chain uses TRBV25-1 and TRBJ1-1, with a weak D call TRBD1 (5 bases). The CDR3 totals 13 residues. The ends were cut back, 6 bases at V and 3 bases at J, with 11 bases in the middle. Looked up from germline, CDR1 is MGHDK and CDR2 is SYGVNS. CDR3 residues: CASRDNQDTEAFF. As DNA, the CDR3 is TGTGCCAGCAGGGACAATCAGGACACTGAAGCTTTCTTT.

Note on this clonotype: One base away lies a much larger clone, so this may be a sequencing read error. The genes are TRBV20-1 and TRBJ1-1; 7 nucleotides agree with TRBD1. This CDR3 comprises 13 residues. CDR1 and CDR2 from the germline V gene are DFQATT and SNEGSKA (reference sequence). CDR3 nucleotide sequence: TGCAGTGCCCCGGGACAGTGGAACACTGGAGCTTTCTTT. This gives the protein CSAPGQWNTGAFF.